A single sample is the source of the 32 T cell receptor beta chains below, sequenced in a study of T cells in severe cutaneous drug reactions. TCR subtype-specific primers in iRepertoire multiplex PCR prepared libraries for bulk and single-cell sequencing. Each CDR3 protein gets one entry in TCRdb, which reprocessed the multiplex PCR reads and gives no DNA. The table counts more than 6,500 distinct CDR3 sequences; less than 40% lies in the top ten. Sequenced patients had Stevens-Johnson syndrome or toxic epidermal necrolysis caused by carbamazepine. Material: cells from a skin blister. The receptors here all came from a human donor with toxic epidermal necrolysis, a severe cutaneous drug reaction.

The V gene is TRBV6-5, the J gene TRBJ1-1; TCRdb proposes TRBD1, but this gene call is untestable without DNA. The CDR3 spans 14 residues. Germline V lookup: CDR1 MNHEY, CDR2 SVGAGI. The CDR3: CASSPGRLNTEAFF.

J is TRBJ2-7 and V is TRBV28; without DNA, the TCRdb call of TRBD2 cannot be checked. The V gene's germline CDR1 is MDHEN and CDR2 SYDVKM. This CDR3 comprises 16 residues. CDR3 protein: CASSTRLAGSAYEQYF.

The chain carries TRBV20-1 and TRBJ2-1; TCRdb proposes TRBD2, but this gene call is untestable without DNA. The length of the CDR3 is 15 residues. Germline V gene lookup returns CDR1 DFQATT and CDR2 SNEGSKA (reference sequence). CDR3 region: CSARDGTSAIGGQFF.

The V and J genes are TRBV27 and TRBJ1-1; the TRBD1 assignment by TCRdb is unverifiable without DNA. Germline values: CDR1 MNHEY, CDR2 SMNVEV (reference sequence). There are 14 residues in the CDR3. The CDR3 is CASSQRQGGTEAFF.

The rearrangement joins TRBV19 to TRBJ2-2; the TCRdb call, TRBD1, lacks DNA for checking. This CDR3 has 16 amino acids. Germline-derived CDR1 and CDR2 are LNHDA and SQIVND (reference sequence). The CDR3 region is CASSLSRTVNTGELFF.

This sequence joins TRBV10-3 and TRBJ2-1; without DNA, the TCRdb call of TRBD2 cannot be checked. The CDR3 loop spans 14 amino acids. Germline V gene data show CDR1 as ENHRY and CDR2 as SYGVKD. The CDR3 protein is CAIHSSGAYNEQFF.

The rearrangement joins TRBV29-1 to TRBJ2-7; the D call of TRBD2 rests on TCRdb alone, since no DNA is present to check it. CDR3 length: 17 amino acids. Per the germline V gene, CDR1 is SQVTM and CDR2 is ANQGSEA. The CDR3 sequence is CSVDVGTSGITSYEQYF.

This sequence joins TRBV29-1 and TRBJ2-7; no DNA is available, so the TRBD1 call from TCRdb remains unchecked. The CDR3 covers 14 residues. The V gene's germline CDR1 is SQVTM and CDR2 ANQGSEA. CDR3 region: CSVAFGTGAYEQYF.

The chain links TRBV30 to TRBJ2-2; TCRdb reports TRBD1, a call that lacks DNA to check it against. This CDR3 is built from 14 residues. CDR1 is GTSNPN and CDR2 is SVGIG in the germline V gene (reference sequence). The CDR3: CAWSGSARPGELFF.

The chain employs TRBV12-3 or TRBV12-4 and TRBJ2-2; TCRdb proposes TRBD2, but this gene call is untestable without DNA. The CDR3 consists of 16 residues. The CDR3: CASSPSGGINTGELFF.

The CDR3 protein is CASSPARGQAFYGYTF. V gene TRBV28 combines with J gene TRBJ1-2; TCRdb indicates TRBD1, and absent DNA this call remains unverified. The CDR3 consists of 16 residues. Germline CDR1 MDHEN, CDR2 SYDVKM.

By frequency, this clonotype registers medium-sized (0.01 to 0.1%). This chain joins TRBV12-3 or TRBV12-4 and TRBJ2-7; TCRdb outputs TRBD2, but without DNA this stays unchecked. The length of the CDR3 is 12 residues. The CDR3 loop is CASTEGPFLQYF.

The chain has TRBV28 and TRBJ2-5; TCRdb selects TRBD2, and the lack of DNA leaves this call unchecked. The CDR3 runs to 13 residues. The V gene's germline CDR1 is MDHEN and CDR2 SYDVKM. CDR3: CASSLGPVETQYF.

This rearrangement joins TRBV7-2 to TRBJ2-1; the D gene TCRdb calls, TRBD2, cannot be checked with no DNA. The CDR3 sequence is 16 residues long. Germline V gene data show CDR1 as SGHTA and CDR2 as FQGNSA. The CDR3 sequence: CASSPAGGRSYNEQFF.

V is TRBV27 and J is TRBJ1-1. The CDR3 has 12 amino acids. Germline-derived CDR1 and CDR2 are MNHEY and SMNVEV (reference sequence). The chain's CDR3 is CASSRGGTEAFF.

V is TRBV27 and J is TRBJ2-1; the D call of TRBD2 rests on TCRdb alone, since no DNA is present to check it. The CDR3 is 15 residues long. Germline assignment: CDR1 MNHEY and CDR2 SMNVEV (reference sequence). CDR3 sequence: CASGSPGLGSNEQFF.

The genes are TRBV27 and TRBJ2-7; TCRdb designates TRBD2, a call that cannot be tested without DNA. The CDR3 runs 11 residues. Germline CDR1 is MNHEY and CDR2 is SMNVEV (reference sequence). This CDR3 reads CATIGGYEQYF.

The chain combines TRBV2 with TRBJ2-5; TCRdb indicates TRBD1, and absent DNA this call remains unverified. The CDR3 is 14 residues long. The germline gives CDR1 SNHLY, CDR2 FYNNEI. This CDR3 reads CASREIPTGGTQYF.

This chain links TRBV29-1 with TRBJ1-4. Germline V gene lookup returns CDR1 SQVTM and CDR2 ANQGSEA. This CDR3 spans 13 amino acids. The CDR3 region is CSVRGTENEKLFF. Variable domain in full (rest from reference TRBV29-1 and TRBJ1-4): SAVISQKPSRDICQRGTSLTIQCQVDSQVTMMFWYRQQPGQSLTLIATANQGSEATYESGFVIDKFPISRPNLTFSTLTVSNMSPEDSSIYLCSVRGTENEKLFFGSGTQLSVL.

This rearrangement joins TRBV20-1 to TRBJ2-3; TCRdb's D call, TRBD2, is unchecked because there is no DNA. The CDR3 loop spans 16 amino acids. CDR1 and CDR2 from the germline V gene are DFQATT and SNEGSKA (reference sequence). This CDR3 reads CSASTARLAGSDTQYF.

The CDR3 sequence: CASSLSPAGTSYNEQFF. The genes are TRBV28 and TRBJ2-1; lacking DNA, the TRBD2 call made by TCRdb goes unchecked. Germline CDR1 MDHEN, CDR2 SYDVKM. This CDR3 contains 17 residues.

This clonotype is labeled medium-sized based on frequency. The V and J genes are TRBV6-6 and TRBJ2-5; the D call from TCRdb, TRBD1, cannot be confirmed without DNA. CDR1 and CDR2 from the germline V gene are MNHNY and SVGAGI (reference sequence). The CDR3 runs to 14 residues. CDR3 amino acids: CASSAQGALETQYF.

V gene TRBV28 combines with J gene TRBJ2-1. The CDR3 has 14 amino acids. Germline V CDR1 and CDR2: MDHEN, SYDVKM. CDR3 region: CASSLVTPYNEQFF.

This clonotype shows up as medium-sized by frequency. The chain combines TRBV13 with TRBJ1-3. Germline CDR1 reads PRHDT; CDR2 reads FYEKMQ (reference sequence). This CDR3 has 15 amino acids. The CDR3 protein is CASSFGPDSGNTIYF.

The rearrangement joins TRBV9 to TRBJ1-2; TCRdb outputs TRBD1, but without DNA this stays unchecked. CDR3 length: 12 residues. Germline CDR1 reads SGDLS; CDR2 reads YYNGEE. This CDR3 is CASWGVNYGYTF.

The V and J genes are TRBV5-5 and TRBJ2-3; absent DNA, TCRdb's TRBD1 call cannot be checked. CDR1 is SGHKS, CDR2 YYEKEE, per germline (reference sequence). The CDR3 has 15 amino acids. CDR3 protein: CASSPRERLTDTQYF.

The rearrangement uses TRBV19 and TRBJ2-5. The CDR3 contains 14 residues. Germline CDR1 reads LNHDA; CDR2 reads SQIVND (reference sequence). The CDR3 spells CASSPRHFQETQYF.

The V gene is TRBV5-1, the J gene TRBJ2-3; the D call from TCRdb, TRBD2, cannot be confirmed without DNA. This CDR3 is built from 15 residues. The germline V gene encodes CDR1 SGHRS and CDR2 YFSETQ. CDR3 in amino acids: CASSLEWASTDTQYF. Complete variable domain (other parts from reference TRBV5-1 and TRBJ2-3): KAGVTQTPRYLIKTRGQQVTLSCSPISGHRSVSWYQQTPGQGLQFLFEYFSETQRNKGNFPGRFSGRQFSNSRSEMNVSTLELGDSALYLCASSLEWASTDTQYFGPGTRLTVL.

This chain uses TRBV14 with TRBJ2-1; TCRdb picks TRBD1, but there is no DNA to check that call. CDR3 length equals 18 residues. Per the germline V gene, CDR1 is SGHDN and CDR2 is FVKESK. This CDR3 reads CASSQELPAGVSYNEQFF.

The chain carries TRBV28 and TRBJ2-7; TCRdb picks TRBD1, but there is no DNA to check that call. From germline, CDR1 is MDHEN and CDR2 SYDVKM. The CDR3 covers 14 residues. The CDR3 sequence is CASSPPGIVYEQYF.

V is TRBV28 and J is TRBJ2-3; no DNA is available, so the TRBD1 call from TCRdb remains unchecked. Germline V gene sequence: CDR1 MDHEN, CDR2 SYDVKM. This CDR3 spans 15 amino acids. The CDR3 here is CASSLTRTSTDTQYF.

This chain joins TRBV13 and TRBJ2-1. The CDR3 is 13 residues long. Germline V gives CDR1 PRHDT, CDR2 FYEKMQ (reference sequence). This CDR3 reads CASSLARNNEQFF.